The following is a T cell receptor beta chain sequence with its context. The antigen it binds to is not known. No clone much larger than this one lies a single base away; base qualities are absent. Relative to germline, V is 2 bases shorter and J is 4 bases shorter, with 11 bases between their ends. Taken from the germline V gene, the CDR1 and CDR2 loops are KGHSH and LQKENI. Inclusive of the bounding cysteine and phenylalanine, the CDR3 is 14 residues long. The kept DNA is CDR3 alone, 42 bases in frame from the first base. The study profiled bulk TCR beta-chain repertoires in matched peripheral blood, tumor and adjacent normal breast tissue taken from fewer than 20 patients with early-stage breast cancer. Before surgery, roughly 4.5-10 mL of whole blood was collected into EDTA tubes and then processed within 2 hours. Peripheral blood mononuclear cells were isolated by Ficoll-Paque centrifugation in SepMate-50 tubes. PBMCs were cryopreserved in aliquots of about 2 to 4 million cells in roughly 90% FBS with roughly 10% DMSO and kept in liquid nitrogen. The Qiagen AllPrep DNA/RNA Mini kit was used for genomic DNA extraction.

The data were taken from a study of early stage breast cancer tumors (dated by TCRdb to about 2017). Concerning the study at large: Of the approximately 16 invasive breast tumors, 12 to 13 were found to be estrogen receptor-positive, progesterone receptor-positive and HER2-negative. Across all samples, about 3,000,000 templates representing 1,097,674 unique clonotypes were detected. Most of the 12 ER+/PR+/HER2- tumors were invasive ductal carcinomas, while the other four were invasive lobular carcinomas. A read coverage of roughly 10-fold per sample was achieved on average.

Study-wide findings and limitations: Analysis by tumor subtype was prevented by the small cohort size. Greater similarity was observed between blood and normal breast repertoires than between blood and tumor repertoires, and tumor was distinguished from normal in most of the 16 patients when each tissue was compared with blood. Chain pairing and functional markers such as CD4, CD8 and FOXP3 were not captured by bulk genomic DNA sequencing of unsorted cells. Enriched TCRB sequences shared across patients were mostly commonly generated sequences, unlikely to play an important role in the tumor microenvironment. Approximately 2.5-fold higher T cell density and higher clonality were observed in tumors than in adjacent normal breast tissue.

Each sample was amplified as two independent genomic DNA replicates: roughly 0.5 ug for blood and approximately 1.4 ug for tumor or normal breast. TCRB sequencing of genomic DNA was carried out with the ImmunoSeq Intro kit according to the manufacturer's instructions. Multiplex PCR ran 25 to 35 cycles with proprietary primers and spike-in control sequences for absolute quantification. Single-end 150-bp reads were used to sequence an 87-bp fragment spanning the CDR3 plus the flanking V and J genes. Seven samples, each with two replicates, were multiplexed per lane of an Illumina MiSeq using version 3.0 chemistry. The study's processing was this. The vendor's proprietary pipeline handled the raw data processing, merging both replicates into a single result for each sample. Clonotypes were defined as productive rearrangements sharing the V-gene family, CDR3 amino acid sequence and J-gene segment. Clonality was computed as 1 minus the normalized Shannon entropy (Pielou evenness) of TCRB abundances. T cell density was estimated as total templates divided by the number of input cells, with the number of input cells inferred from the DNA input amount. Recon with default parameters was used to estimate total repertoire diversity and clonality. Clonotypes with over 0.1% abundance in tumor and at least 32-fold higher abundance in tumor than in normal breast were defined as tumor-enriched. TCRdb provides this immuneACCESS table in a form limited to in-frame rearrangements. Some clones are lacking; in checked studies, under half of them reflect an unresolved V gene, and why the rest are absent is not known. V and J calls and clone size follow that table, whereas D and trimming were derived from the DNA. This sample holds around 30,000 clones; roughly two thirds were observed only once. Roughly 33% of the sample belongs to the ten largest clones.

The specimen sequenced was blood. This TCR was recovered from a person aged 45 to 59 with breast cancer. Recombination linked TRBV18 to TRBJ1-2; the best D guess is TRBD1, with 6 bases matching. The nucleotide sequence is given as TGTGCCAGCTCACCATCCAGACAGGCCTATGGCTACACCTTC. It specifies CASSPSRQAYGYTF.